Each of the 31 T cell receptor beta chains below was sequenced from the same sample in a study of glioma-infiltrating T cells. Amplification of TCR alpha and beta CDR3 regions from RNA used iRepertoire nested multiplex PCR. Using its own MiXCR run on the multiplex PCR reads, TCRdb lists one record per CDR3 protein. The sample carries approximately 93,000 distinct CDR3 sequences, roughly 39% recorded once. Sequences were obtained from glioma tissue, nonneoplastic brain tissue, or PBMCs (not recorded which). All receptors come from a human donor with low-grade glioma or glioblastoma, undergoing nonglioma brain surgery, or in good health (not recorded which).

Comments on this clonotype: A junction end diverges from the germline sequence, so it may reflect a read error. The chain is built from TRBV20-1 and TRBJ1-6, with TRBD1 matching 8 bases. The CDR3 covers 16 residues. From germline, CDR1 is DFQATT and CDR2 SNEGSKA (reference sequence). In DNA form, the CDR3 reads TGCAGTGCTAGAGACTTAACCAGGGGGCTTGATTCACTCCTCCACTTT. It is translated as CSARDLTRGLDSLLHF.

The chain combines TRBV28 with TRBJ2-1; TRBD2 aligns across 12 bases. The germline V gene encodes CDR1 MDHEN and CDR2 SYDVKM. The CDR3 is 18 amino acids. J was trimmed by 0 bases and V by 5 bases; bases with no gene match: 8. The CDR3 nucleotides are TGTGCCAGCAGTCCCAGCCTAGCGGGGGGGAGCTCCTACAATGAGCAGTTCTTC. As protein: CASSPSLAGGSSYNEQFF.

Notes on this clonotype: A much bigger clone sits one base away, suggesting this may be a read error. This chain uses TRBV29-1 with TRBJ1-2; D gene unclear. In germline, CDR1 is SQVTM, CDR2 ANQGSEA. The length of the CDR3 is 11 residues. This chain's CDR3 is CSAQELYGHTF. The CDR3 DNA is TGCAGCGCCCAAGAACTCTATGGCCACACCTTC. Together with reference TRBV29-1 and TRBJ1-2, the CDR3 gives the full variable domain: SAVISQKPSRDICQRGTSLTIQCQVDSQVTMMFWYRQQPGQSLTLIATANQGSEATYESGFVIDKFPISRPNLTFSTLTVSNMSPEDSSIYLCSAQELYGHTFGSGTRLTVV.

Of note for this clonotype: A junction end diverges from the germline sequence, so it may reflect a read error. The V gene is TRBV24-1, the J gene TRBJ2-3; D unresolved. Per germline, CDR1 KGHDR and CDR2 SFDVKD. This CDR3 is built from 12 residues. DNA for the CDR3: TGTGCCACCGGACGGACCACAGATGGGCAGAATTTT. Residues: CATGRTTDGQNF.

This clonotype was picked up many times. This chain joins TRBV29-1 and TRBJ2-7, with TRBD1 matching 7 bases. Germline loops: CDR1 SQVTM, CDR2 ANQGSEA. V shed 6 bases and J 7 bases; nucleotides not matched to a gene: 15. CDR3 length equals 14 residues. The CDR3 protein is CSVGYRGGLGEQYF. In DNA form, the CDR3 reads TGCAGCGTCGGGTACAGGGGCGGGCTGGGGGAGCAGTACTTC.

As regards this clonotype: A much larger clonotype is one base distant, so this may be a read error. The chain is built from TRBV3-1 and TRBJ2-2, with a possible D match to TRBD1 (5 bases). V lost 1 base and J 10 bases, leaving 16 bases between the germline ends. Germline V gives CDR1 LGHDT, CDR2 YNNKEL (reference sequence). The CDR3 spans 15 residues. CDR3 coding DNA: TGTGCCAGCAGCCAAGTAGGGGTGTTAGGCGCGGAGCTGTTTTTT. This sequence encodes CASSQVGVLGAELFF.

This clonotype has ten or more counts. The chain employs TRBV3-1 and TRBJ2-1; TRBD1 aligns across 7 bases. CDR3 size: 14 residues. V lost 4 bases, J lost 5 bases, and 5 bases stayed unmatched. Germline CDR1 reads LGHDT; CDR2 reads YNNKEL (reference sequence). CDR3 region: CASSLPGQNNEQFF. The CDR3 coding sequence is TGTGCCAGCAGCCTTCCGGGACAGAACAATGAGCAGTTCTTC.

This clonotype was observed at least ten times. The genes are TRBV20-1 and TRBJ1-3; D gene unclear. V lost 0 bases and J lost 2, with 14 bases in between. The CDR3 is made up of 16 amino acids. Germline values: CDR1 DFQATT, CDR2 SNEGSKA (reference sequence). The CDR3 DNA is TGCAGTGCTAGAGATCCGGGCCGAATGGCTGGAAACACCATATATTTT. It is translated as CSARDPGRMAGNTIYF.

This clonotype showed up just once. At one boundary the junction diverges from the germline segment, which might be a read error. The chain uses TRBV16 and TRBJ1-5; unclear D gene. Germline CDR1 KGHSY, CDR2 FQNENV. CDR3 length: 14 amino acids. CDR3 loop: CACSQEARNQPQHF. CDR3 bases: TGTGCCTGCAGCCAAGAGGCAAGAAATCAGCCCCAGCATTTT.

In regard to this clonotype: Germline is not matched at one junction end, which may reflect a read error. V and J are TRBV7-8 and TRBJ1-2; D is unresolved. The CDR3 covers 14 residues. Per germline, CDR1 SGHVS and CDR2 FQNEAQ. The CDR3 bases are TGTGCCAGCAGCTTAGACCAGTATAGCTATGGGTACACCTTC. Its translation: CASSLDQYSYGYTF. Combining the CDR3 with reference TRBV7-8 and TRBJ1-2 gives the whole variable domain GAGVSQSPRYKVAKRGQDVALRCDPISGHVSLFWYQQALGQGPEFLTYFQNEAQLDKSGLPSDRFFAERPEGSVSTLKIQRTQQEDSAVYLCASSLDQYSYGYTFGSGTRLTVV.

This clonotype was seen ten or more times. The rearrangement links TRBV6-2 or TRBV6-3 to TRBJ2-2; 9 nucleotides align to TRBD2. CDR1 MNHEY and CDR2 SVGEGT come from the germline V gene. The CDR3 consists of 17 residues. V shed 6 bases, J shed 2 bases, and the junction held 10 bases outside the gene matches. The CDR3 DNA reads as TGTGCCAGCAGCACTCGTCTAGCGGGAAAAAACACCGGGGAGCTGTTTTTT. This gives the protein CASSTRLAGKNTGELFF.

On this clonotype itself: It may be a read error: a sequence one base away is much more abundant. The chain joins TRBV7-3 to TRBJ2-2; 9 bases are a match to TRBD1. Germline values: CDR1 SGHTA, CDR2 FQGTGA. There are 14 residues in the CDR3. The CDR3 loop is CASSRDRAAGVLFF. In DNA form, the CDR3 reads TGTGCCAGCAGCCGGGACAGGGCCGCCGGGGTGCTGTTTTTT.

This clonotype occurred many times. V is TRBV15 and J is TRBJ2-1; TRBD2 agrees at 9 bases. J was trimmed by 15 bases and V by 5 bases; bases with no gene match: 20. The CDR3 is 16 amino acids. Looked up from germline, CDR1 is LNHNV and CDR2 is YYDKDF (reference sequence). The CDR3 nucleotides read TGTGCCACCAGCCCCCCTCAGTCTAGCGGGAAACCGGGCGTGTTCTTC. Its translation is CATSPPQSSGKPGVFF.

V and J are TRBV20-1 and TRBJ2-3; 10 nucleotides match TRBD2. CDR3 length: 14 residues. The trim removed 5 bases at V and 6 bases at J, leaving 8 bases unmatched. CDR1 and CDR2 from the germline V gene are DFQATT and SNEGSKA (reference sequence). CDR3 sequence: CSAWELAGGDTQYF. CDR3 nucleotide sequence: TGCAGTGCTTGGGAATTAGCGGGAGGCGATACGCAGTATTTT.

A word on this clonotype: Germline is not matched at one junction end, which may reflect a read error. The DNA of the CDR3 is TGTGCCATCAGCGTAACCAGTAAGACTGAAGCTTTCTTT. The encoded protein is CAISVTSKTEAFF. The genes are TRBV9 and TRBJ1-1; D is undetermined. Germline V gene sequence: CDR1 SGDLS, CDR2 YYNGEE. This CDR3 is 13 amino acids long. The variable domain in full, completed from reference TRBV9 and TRBJ1-1, reads DSGVTQTPKHLITATGQRVTLRCSPRSGDLSVYWYQQSLDQGLQFLIQYYNGEERAKGNILERFSAQQFPDLHSELNLSSLELGDSALYFCAISVTSKTEAFFGQGTRLTVV.

Details on this clonotype: The junction departs from germline at one end; a sequencing error may be responsible. The rearrangement uses TRBV2 and TRBJ1-1; possible D gene TRBD1, 6 bases. The CDR3 contains 14 residues. The germline CDR1 and CDR2 sequences are SNHLY and FYNNEI. CDR3 sequence: CASAVLGARTEALF. For the CDR3, the DNA is TGTGCCAGCGCTGTATTGGGGGCGCGAACTGAAGCTCTCTTT.

This clonotype was observed a few times. V usage is TRBV5-1 and J usage is TRBJ2-5; TRBD1 matches 10 bases. This CDR3 comprises 15 residues. From germline, CDR1 is SGHRS and CDR2 YFSETQ. V shed 5 bases and J 3 bases; nucleotides not matched to a gene: 7. In nucleotides, the CDR3 is TGCGCCAGCAGAACAACCGGGACAGGGGAAGAGACCCAGTACTTC. Amino acid sequence: CASRTTGTGEETQYF.

This clonotype was observed a handful of times. This rearrangement joins TRBV12-3 or TRBV12-4 to TRBJ1-5; 7 positions agree with TRBD1. V lost 2 bases and J lost 7; bases outside the gene matches: 11. This CDR3 is 16 amino acids long. The CDR3 region has the DNA TGTGCCAGCAGTTTATGGGGCAGGGGGACGAGGCAGCCCCAGCATTTT. This encodes CASSLWGRGTRQPQHF.

This clonotype was counted at least ten times. The junction differs from germline at one of its ends, possibly a read error. J is TRBJ1-1 and V is TRBV7-3, with no clear D. Germline assignment: CDR1 SGHTA and CDR2 FQGTGA. The CDR3 loop spans 13 amino acids. This CDR3 reads CASREGMNTKAFF. In nucleotides, the CDR3 is TGTGCCAGCAGAGAAGGGATGAACACTAAAGCTTTCTTT.

With regard to this clonotype: One junction end does not reproduce the germline sequence, and a read error may be involved. The rearrangement joins TRBV2 to TRBJ1-5; D unresolved. There are 13 residues in the CDR3. From germline, CDR1 is SNHLY and CDR2 FYNNEI. CDR3 protein: CASAVDSNQPQHF. In DNA, the CDR3 is TGTGCCAGCGCAGTGGATAGCAATCAGCCTCAGCATTTT.

This clonotype was observed at least ten times. The chain joins TRBV5-1 to TRBJ1-5; D is perhaps TRBD1 (6 bases). The CDR3 loop spans 13 amino acids. V was cut by 0 bases and J by 7 bases, with 8 bases left in between. Germline V gene sequence: CDR1 SGHRS, CDR2 YFSETQ. DNA for the CDR3: TGCGCCAGCAGCTTGGACGGACAGCAGCCCCAGCATTTT. Translating gives CASSLDGQQPQHF.

The J gene is TRBJ2-7, the V gene TRBV2; 7 bases fit TRBD1. The end of the DNA fits TRBJ2-1 better, so the J call may be wrong. CDR3 size: 16 residues. Per germline, CDR1 SNHLY and CDR2 FYNNEI. Written as DNA, the CDR3 is TGTGCCATTCCTTTCCGGGACAGTCCCCACTACAATGAGCAGTTCTTC. Translation gives CAIPFRDSPHYNEQFF.

This clonotype has ten or more counts. The chain is built from TRBV6-1 and TRBJ2-7, with D unclear. The germline V and J ends were trimmed by 1 base and 1 base, with 11 bases remaining between them. Germline loops: CDR1 MNHNS, CDR2 SASEGT. The CDR3 is made up of 15 amino acids. The CDR3 DNA reads TGTGCCAGCAGTGAAGTGGGATTAGGATCCTACGAGCAGTACTTC. Encoded protein: CASSEVGLGSYEQYF.

Concerning this clonotype itself: A read error may be the cause here, since a much bigger clone is one base away. The chain employs TRBV18 and TRBJ2-7; the match to TRBD1 covers 8 bases. The CDR3 has 13 residues. Germline V lookup: CDR1 KGHSH, CDR2 LQKENI. The CDR3 bases are TGTGCCAGCTCACTGGACAGGGCGGACGAGGAGTACTTC. It codes for CASSLDRADEEYF.

For the CDR3, the DNA is TGTGCCAGCAGTTACGGGGGCGCGGGCACTGAAGCTTTCTTT. Translation: CASSYGGAGTEAFF. V is TRBV6-2 or TRBV6-3 and J is TRBJ1-1; tentatively, D is TRBD1 (6 bases). The CDR3 sequence is 14 residues long. V was cut by 2 bases and J by 4 bases, with 11 bases left in between. Germline assignment: CDR1 MNHEY and CDR2 SVGEGT.

In regard to this clonotype: Since a much larger clone is just one base distant, this may be a read error. The chain uses TRBV18 and TRBJ2-5; no definite D call. Looked up from germline, CDR1 is KGHSH and CDR2 is LQKENI. This CDR3 is built from 13 residues. The CDR3 here is CASSPPIQGTQYF. CDR3 nucleotides: TGTGCCAGCTCACCTCCGATACAAGGGACCCAGTACTTC.

At least ten counts were recorded for this clonotype. The rearrangement uses TRBV6-6 and TRBJ2-5, with D hard to call. CDR3 length equals 14 residues. Germline lookup yields CDR1 MNHNY and CDR2 SVGAGI (reference sequence). The V end lost 0 bases, the J end lost 1 base, and 6 bases lay between the germline ends. This chain's CDR3 is CASSYSHSQETQYF. DNA of the CDR3: TGTGCCAGCAGTTACTCCCACAGCCAAGAGACCCAGTACTTC.

To note about this clonotype: An end of the junction differs from the germline gene, which may be a read error. The chain employs TRBV28 and TRBJ2-5; tentatively, D is TRBD2 (6 bases). The CDR3 spans 14 residues. Germline assignment: CDR1 MDHEN and CDR2 SYDVKM. CDR3: CASSFRRAVETKYF. CDR3 coding DNA: TGTGCCAGCAGTTTCAGGAGGGCGGTGGAGACCAAGTACTTC. Full variable domain (missing parts from reference TRBV28 and TRBJ2-5): DVKVTQSSRYLVKRTGEKVFLECVQDMDHENMFWYRQDPGLGLRLIYFSYDVKMKEKGDIPEGYSVSREKKERFSLILESASTNQTSMYLCASSFRRAVETKYFGPGTRLLVL.

This sequence joins TRBV25-1 and TRBJ1-3, with TRBD1 identical over 8 bases. CDR1 MGHDK and CDR2 SYGVNS come from the germline V gene. V shed 9 bases and J 4 bases; nucleotides not matched to a gene: 8. The length of the CDR3 is 14 residues. CDR3 DNA: TGTGCCAGTGGTGAATGGACAGGGGGAAACACCATATATTTT. Translation gives CASGEWTGGNTIYF.

This clonotype was recorded many times. V usage is TRBV6-1 and J usage is TRBJ1-2; no definite D call. The CDR3 consists of 13 residues. Per the germline V gene, CDR1 is MNHNS and CDR2 is SASEGT. Trimming stripped 1 base from V and 5 bases from J, with 8 bases between. This CDR3 reads CASSEGLEYGYTF. DNA of the CDR3: TGTGCCAGCAGTGAAGGATTGGAATATGGCTACACCTTC.

This clonotype has a count of ten or more. The chain joins TRBV20-1 to TRBJ1-1; no firm D call. The CDR3 runs to 14 residues. Germline V gene data show CDR1 as DFQATT and CDR2 as SNEGSKA (reference sequence). V gave up 3 bases and J gave up 1 base, with 12 bases separating them. The CDR3 DNA follows: TGCAGTGCTAGGGATGGACGGACGAACACTGAAGCTTTCTTT. This encodes CSARDGRTNTEAFF.